This T cell receptor beta chain appears in the sequencing data of a study of graft-versus-host responses after intestinal transplantation. Overall study context: Recipients got multivisceral, liver-intestinal, or isolated intestinal transplants. Recipients uniformly received anti-thymocyte globulin induction, followed by tacrolimus and steroids for about three years.

Findings of the study overall: GvH clones were found in recipient marrow; some appeared first in ileum or blood. Researchers found peak circulating GvH clone levels linked to early post-transplant HvG declines.

Germline trimming cut 7 bases from V and 1 base from J; bases unmatched to any gene: 5. CDR3 length: 15 amino acids. Germline V gives CDR1 MNHNY, CDR2 SVGAGI (reference sequence). As to this clone: The antigen is unknown.

Measured with immunoSEQ multiplex PCR; TCRdb has only the in-frame clones, and not every one. Among around 99,000 clones listed, more than 85% were seen once. The sample consisted of unstimulated CD8+ T cells sorted from spleen or lymph node cells, taken before intestinal transplant. The sequence came from a human donor who received an intestinal transplant. The chain couples TRBV6-6 to TRBJ1-5; TRBD1 matches at 9 bases. The CDR3 reads CASIPGQGSNQPQHF. CDR3 DNA sequence: TGTGCCAGCATCCCGGGACAGGGAAGCAATCAGCCCCAGCATTTT.